The source of this T cell receptor (beta chain) is a study of T cell repertoires in cytomegalovirus infection (dated 2019 in TCRdb). Notes on the research overall: The HLA type of each donor mattered for the analysis, because public TCR beta signatures pointed to carriage of CMV infection along with the matching HLA type. Results the study describes overall, beyond this receptor: Carriers of CMV infection plus the relevant HLA type were discriminated by the cumulative frequency of public TCR beta family members in the study cohort and in an independent 352-donor cohort. The ex vivo response was dominated by HLA-C-restricted CMV-specific TCR beta clonotypes, which also provided the single most frequent clonotype in two of eight donors.

Sequencing instrument: Illumina HiSeq 1500. Using fastp trimming at Q25 and MiXCR clonotype assembly, TCRdb reanalyzed the public sequencing data and kept in-frame beta chains. Rows are combined by CDR3 protein, so each entry shows the most common genes and DNA. This sample is represented by some 400,000 distinct CDR3 sequences; less than 20% of them were singletons. Approximately 8% of the sample is held by the ten biggest clonotypes. This clonotype was counted a few times. Its target antigen remains unknown. Qualities for individual bases were not recorded, and no much larger clone is one base off. Taken from the germline V gene (reference sequence), the CDR1 and CDR2 loops are SEHNR and FQNEAQ. The junction shows trimming of 4 bases on V and 10 bases on J, and the gene matches do not reach 7 bases of it. Measured from the cysteine to the phenylalanine, the CDR3 is 13 residues long. Of all the DNA, just the CDR3 is kept, 39 bases in frame from base 1.

Sequenced input: PBMCs. The sequence joins TRBV7-9 to TRBJ2-1; TRBD2 matches 7 bases in the middle. This clonotype was obtained from a human donor in good health (CMV status not recorded). Some clones in this sample may be carry-over from other donors' samples. The CDR3 protein is CASSSTDGREQFF. The nucleotide sequence is given as TGTGCCAGCAGCTCCACGGACGGGAGGGAGCAGTTCTTC. Where the CDR3 stops, the reference TRBV7-9 and TRBJ2-1 genes take over; the full variable domain is DTGVSQNPRHKITKRGQNVTFRCDPISEHNRLYWYRQTLGQGPEFLTYFQNEAQLEKSRLLSDRFSAERPKGSFSTLEIQRTEQGDSAMYLCASSSTDGREQFFGPGTRLTVL.